The 8 T cell receptor beta chains given below trace back to one sample, sequenced in a study of blood T cell dynamics during melanoma immunotherapy. Regarding time point: week 3, after first cycle of checkpoint inhibitor. Assay used: immunoSEQ multiplex PCR; TCRdb lists only in-frame clones, some missing. The sample has approximately 7,000 clones, roughly 85% seen once. The material was blood, obtained from a patient treated with checkpoint blockade. All receptors derive from a human donor with melanoma. Some clones in this sample may be carry-over from other donors' samples.

The chain recombines TRBV28 with TRBJ1-5; D ambiguous. From germline, CDR1 is MDHEN and CDR2 SYDVKM. The CDR3 consists of 16 residues. V was pared by 7 bases and J by 3 bases, with 19 bases between. The CDR3 spells CASTPIQRAYNQPQHF. The CDR3 DNA is TGTGCCAGCACCCCTATCCAGAGGGCTTACAATCAGCCCCAGCATTTT.

The chain employs TRBV6-5 and TRBJ1-1; D is undetermined. Trimming removed 3 bases at V and 4 bases at J, with 9 bases between. The germline V gene has CDR1 MNHEY and CDR2 SVGAGI. The CDR3 has 13 residues. The CDR3 here is CASSYRGSTEAFF. CDR3 nucleotides: TGTGCCAGCAGTTATCGAGGGAGCACTGAAGCTTTCTTT.

The rearrangement joins TRBV5-6 to TRBJ2-5, with 7 bases aligning to TRBD1. CDR1 and CDR2 from the germline V gene are SGHDT and YYEEEE. The V and J ends lost 4 bases and 5 bases, in that order; junction bases with no gene match: 8. This CDR3 contains 14 residues. The CDR3 here is CASSRTGHLETQYF. CDR3 bases: TGTGCCAGCAGCCGGACAGGACATCTGGAGACCCAGTACTTC.

V and J are TRBV5-6 and TRBJ1-5; a possible D gene is TRBD1 (5 bases). V was trimmed by 5 bases and J by 4 bases, leaving 13 bases between them. The CDR3 totals 14 residues. Germline V gene data show CDR1 as SGHDT and CDR2 as YYEEEE. The CDR3 protein is CASSDQGQNQPQHF. The CDR3 DNA reads as TGTGCCAGCAGTGACCAGGGTCAAAATCAGCCCCAGCATTTT.

The CDR3 region is CASSRTGVGNTEAFF. DNA for the CDR3: TGTGCCAGTAGTAGGACAGGGGTCGGAAACACTGAAGCTTTCTTT. The chain combines TRBV19 with TRBJ1-1; 9 bases line up with TRBD1. V was clipped by 4 bases and J by 2 bases; unmatched bases: 5. CDR1 is LNHDA and CDR2 is SQIVND in the germline V gene (reference sequence). The CDR3 is 15 residues long.

The chain couples TRBV7-9 to TRBJ1-1; tentative D call: TRBD1 (5 bases). V shed 1 base and J shed 3 bases, with 9 bases lying between them. This CDR3 has 14 amino acids. Germline CDR1 and CDR2: SEHNR and FQNEAQ (reference sequence). The CDR3: CASSLVGGYTEAFF. CDR3 coding DNA: TGTGCCAGCAGCTTAGTTGGGGGTTACACTGAAGCTTTCTTT.

CDR3 nucleotide sequence: TGTGCCAGTAGTATAGATGTCCAGGGTGGAAGGGGCTACACCTTC. Its protein product is CASSIDVQGGRGYTF. The genes are TRBV19 and TRBJ1-2; weak D call: TRBD1 (5 bases). The V and J ends lost 0 bases and 8 bases respectively, with 16 bases between them. This CDR3 is 15 amino acids long. The germline V gene has CDR1 LNHDA and CDR2 SQIVND (reference sequence).

This chain connects TRBV9 to TRBJ2-1, with D perhaps matching TRBD1 (6 bases). V was trimmed by 4 bases and J by 10 bases, leaving 18 bases between them. The V gene's germline CDR1 is SGDLS and CDR2 YYNGEE. The CDR3 is 14 residues long. Here the CDR3 DNA reads TGTGCCAGCAGCCCAACGGACCGTAGGGGGGAGCAGTTCTTC. Protein: CASSPTDRRGEQFF. Full variable domain (outside the CDR3, taken from reference TRBV9 and TRBJ2-1): DSGVTQTPKHLITATGQRVTLRCSPRSGDLSVYWYQQSLDQGLQFLIQYYNGEERAKGNILERFSAQQFPDLHSELNLSSLELGDSALYFCASSPTDRRGEQFFGPGTRLTVL.